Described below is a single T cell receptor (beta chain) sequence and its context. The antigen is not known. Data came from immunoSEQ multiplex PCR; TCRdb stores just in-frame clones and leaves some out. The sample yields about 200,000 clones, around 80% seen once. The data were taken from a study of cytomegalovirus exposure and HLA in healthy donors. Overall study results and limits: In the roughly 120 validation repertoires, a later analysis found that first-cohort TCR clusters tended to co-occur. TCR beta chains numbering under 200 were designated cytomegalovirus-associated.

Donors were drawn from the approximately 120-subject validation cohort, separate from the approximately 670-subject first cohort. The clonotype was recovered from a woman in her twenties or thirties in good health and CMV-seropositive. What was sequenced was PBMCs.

The CDR3 here is CASSFDRQTYNEQFF. The CDR3 DNA reads TGTGCCAGCAGCTTCGACAGGCAAACCTACAATGAGCAGTTCTTC. The rearrangement links TRBV7-3 to TRBJ2-1, with D possibly TRBD1 on 6 matching bases. Germline assignment: CDR1 SGHTA and CDR2 FQGTGA. CDR3 size: 15 residues. V gave up 3 bases and J gave up 2 bases, with 11 bases separating them.